This T cell receptor beta chain was recovered during a study of blood T cells in healthy people across ages. A J-beta primer mix and a sample-barcoded 5' primer were used in a second PCR of about 6 to 12 cycles. TCRdb re-derived calls from the 5' RACE reads in MiXCR, one entry per CDR3 protein. The table records about 720,000 distinct CDR3 sequences, 20% to 30% of them present only once. The V end lost 4 bases, the J end lost 4 bases, and 10 bases lay between the germline ends. Germline V lookup: CDR1 LGHNT, CDR2 FRNRAP. This CDR3 region has 13 residues. This clonotype was counted between two and nine times. Isolation yielded PBMCs, at least 6 million per sample, in every case. The same sample was also studied in work on T cells of mothers and their children.

Sequencing was done on a sample of blood. The sequence derives from a boy aged 5-17 years in good health. The rearrangement joins TRBV12-5 to TRBJ1-2; D call uncertain. The CDR3 nucleotides are TGTGCTAGTGGTTCGCCCTTGGGCTATGGCTACACCTTC. This codes for CASGSPLGYGYTF.